The next 16 T cell receptor beta chains were all read from a single sample in a study of shared clonotypes between healthy human individuals. Method: immunoSEQ multiplex PCR; TCRdb's copy keeps in-frame clones and lacks some. The sample gives just over 2,000,000 clones, about 95% of which show up once; around 1.1% is in the top ten. CD45RO-negative, CCR7-selected cells formed the naive CD8 fraction, which excluded terminally differentiated effector memory CD45RA+ cells. The source material was naive CD8+ T cells sorted from blood. All receptors derive from a man aged 18 to 35 in good health.

This clone was picked up one time. This chain uses TRBV6-5 with TRBJ1-4; tentative D call: TRBD1 (5 bases). The CDR3 loop spans 14 amino acids. V was trimmed by 6 bases and J by 0 bases, leaving 8 bases between them. Germline CDR1 is MNHEY and CDR2 is SVGAGI. CDR3 sequence reads: CASRETATNEKLFF. For the CDR3, the DNA is TGTGCCAGCAGGGAGACAGCAACTAATGAAAAACTGTTTTTT.

The gene calls are TRBV27 and TRBJ2-3; no reliable D call. The length of the CDR3 is 15 residues. With 2 bases removed from V and 6 bases from J, the gap between germline ends came to 15 bases. The V gene's germline CDR1 is MNHEY and CDR2 SMNVEV (reference sequence). Written as DNA, the CDR3 is TGTGCCAGCAGTTTACTGGCTAGTCGTCTTGATACGCAGTATTTT. This encodes CASSLLASRLDTQYF.

This chain uses TRBV6-1 with TRBJ2-3, with no clear D. Deletions cut 5 bases from V and 0 bases from J, with 12 bases between. Germline lookup yields CDR1 MNHNS and CDR2 SASEGT. The length of the CDR3 is 15 residues. The CDR3: CASSPNQDSTDTQYF. CDR3 DNA sequence: TGTGCCAGCAGTCCTAACCAGGACAGCACAGATACGCAGTATTTT.

The rearrangement links TRBV19 to TRBJ1-3; D not resolved. The CDR3 has 15 residues. V lost 3 bases to trimming and J lost 0 bases, with 9 bases between them. Germline assignment: CDR1 LNHDA and CDR2 SQIVND (reference sequence). The CDR3 coding sequence is TGTGCCAGTAGTATTGCGAGTCACTCTGGAAACACCATATATTTT. Its protein product is CASSIASHSGNTIYF.

The chain joins TRBV7-9 to TRBJ2-7, with a possible D match to TRBD1 (5 bases). This CDR3 spans 15 amino acids. Germline CDR1 SEHNR, CDR2 FQNEAQ (reference sequence). V was shortened by 4 bases and J by 3 bases, with 16 bases between the two germline ends. CDR3 amino acids: CASSSSPNRNYEQYF. In nucleotides, the CDR3 is TGTGCCAGCAGCTCATCCCCCAACAGGAACTACGAGCAGTACTTC.

The chain has TRBV4-1 and TRBJ2-2, with 10 bases fitting TRBD1. Germline V CDR1 and CDR2: MGHRA, YSYEKL. The CDR3 contains 16 residues. J was trimmed by 7 bases and V by 1 base; bases with no gene match: 6. The CDR3: CASSQVTGGFGGELFF. CDR3 DNA: TGCGCCAGCAGCCAAGTGACAGGGGGCTTTGGCGGGGAGCTGTTTTTT.

The chain uses TRBV6-5 and TRBJ2-7, with D tentatively TRBD2 (5 bases). Germline-derived CDR1 and CDR2 are MNHEY and SVGAGI. The V end was cut by 2 bases, the J end by 4 bases, with 12 bases between. CDR3 length equals 14 residues. CDR3 residues: CASSYGSAKYEQYF. The DNA for the CDR3 is TGTGCCAGCAGTTACGGTAGCGCGAAGTACGAGCAGTACTTC.

This chain joins TRBV27 and TRBJ2-7, with 8 positions matching TRBD1. After removal of 5 bases from V and 2 bases from J, the junction contained 8 bases not matched to a gene. The CDR3 has 15 amino acids. Germline-derived CDR1 and CDR2 are MNHEY and SMNVEV (reference sequence). The CDR3 DNA sequence: TGTGCCAGCAGTGCCACAGGGGGATATACCTACGAGCAGTACTTC. Its protein product is CASSATGGYTYEQYF.

The rearrangement uses TRBV4-1 and TRBJ2-2, with TRBD1 matching 11 bases. J was trimmed by 8 bases and V by 8 bases; bases with no gene match: 10. The CDR3 consists of 15 residues. The germline V gene has CDR1 MGHRA and CDR2 YSYEKL. CDR3 in amino acids: CASQGTGGISGELFF. CDR3 bases: TGCGCCAGCCAGGGGACAGGGGGTATTTCTGGGGAGCTGTTTTTT.

This chain joins TRBV19 and TRBJ2-7, with D tentatively TRBD1 (6 bases). The CDR3 runs 13 residues. The germline V and J ends were trimmed by 5 bases and 3 bases, with 11 bases remaining between them. Germline V gene lookup returns CDR1 LNHDA and CDR2 SQIVND (reference sequence). For the CDR3, the DNA is TGTGCCAGTAGTCCCTGGACAGACTACGAGCAGTACTTC. This codes for CASSPWTDYEQYF.

The V call is TRBV29-1, the J call TRBJ2-7; D may correspond to TRBD1 or TRBD2 (6 bases each). The CDR3 loop spans 13 amino acids. Germline V gives CDR1 SQVTM, CDR2 ANQGSEA. The V and J ends lost 7 bases and 0 bases respectively, with 13 bases between them. The CDR3 here is CSARGQSSYEQYF. In DNA form, the CDR3 reads TGCAGCGCCCGGGGGCAGAGCTCCTACGAGCAGTACTTC.

The chain has TRBV7-2 and TRBJ2-5; TRBD1 is a possible D gene (6 bases). TRBJ2-7 matches the DNA end more closely, so the J call is doubtful. The germline CDR1 and CDR2 sequences are SGHTA and FQGNSA. This CDR3 is built from 13 residues. CDR3 DNA: TGTGCCAGCAGCCTATCCGACAGGTACGAGCAGTACTTC. It encodes CASSLSDRYEQYF.

This rearrangement joins TRBV9 to TRBJ2-1; 10 nucleotides line up with TRBD2. The CDR3 is 17 residues long. V gave up 4 bases and J gave up 0 bases; unmatched junction bases: 7. The germline CDR1 and CDR2 sequences are SGDLS and YYNGEE. The CDR3, as DNA: TGTGCCAGCAGCCCTGAGACTAGCGGGTTCTCCTACAATGAGCAGTTCTTC. Encoded protein: CASSPETSGFSYNEQFF.

This rearrangement joins TRBV29-1 to TRBJ1-3; D not certain. V lost 4 bases to trimming and J lost 1 base, with 5 bases between them. CDR3 length: 12 residues. Germline V gene sequence: CDR1 SQVTM, CDR2 ANQGSEA. The DNA of the CDR3 is TGCAGCGTTGGCTCATCTGGAAACACCATATATTTT. The encoded protein is CSVGSSGNTIYF.

The DNA for the CDR3 is TGTGCCAGCAGTTACGGGGAGGGGGAGCAGTACTTC. It specifies CASSYGEGEQYF. The chain combines TRBV6-6 with TRBJ2-7; 7 nucleotides agree with TRBD2. Trimming at V came to 2 bases and at J to 7 bases, leaving 2 bases not matched to a gene. This CDR3 region has 12 residues. Germline assignment: CDR1 MNHNY and CDR2 SVGAGI (reference sequence).

The rearrangement joins TRBV7-2 to TRBJ2-7; D remains ambiguous. Deletions cut 2 bases from V and 7 bases from J, with 12 bases between. Germline values: CDR1 SGHTA, CDR2 FQGNSA. The CDR3 contains 13 residues. The DNA for the CDR3 is TGTGCCAGCAGCTTAAGGTTCTCCGGGGAGCAGTACTTC. The encoded protein is CASSLRFSGEQYF.